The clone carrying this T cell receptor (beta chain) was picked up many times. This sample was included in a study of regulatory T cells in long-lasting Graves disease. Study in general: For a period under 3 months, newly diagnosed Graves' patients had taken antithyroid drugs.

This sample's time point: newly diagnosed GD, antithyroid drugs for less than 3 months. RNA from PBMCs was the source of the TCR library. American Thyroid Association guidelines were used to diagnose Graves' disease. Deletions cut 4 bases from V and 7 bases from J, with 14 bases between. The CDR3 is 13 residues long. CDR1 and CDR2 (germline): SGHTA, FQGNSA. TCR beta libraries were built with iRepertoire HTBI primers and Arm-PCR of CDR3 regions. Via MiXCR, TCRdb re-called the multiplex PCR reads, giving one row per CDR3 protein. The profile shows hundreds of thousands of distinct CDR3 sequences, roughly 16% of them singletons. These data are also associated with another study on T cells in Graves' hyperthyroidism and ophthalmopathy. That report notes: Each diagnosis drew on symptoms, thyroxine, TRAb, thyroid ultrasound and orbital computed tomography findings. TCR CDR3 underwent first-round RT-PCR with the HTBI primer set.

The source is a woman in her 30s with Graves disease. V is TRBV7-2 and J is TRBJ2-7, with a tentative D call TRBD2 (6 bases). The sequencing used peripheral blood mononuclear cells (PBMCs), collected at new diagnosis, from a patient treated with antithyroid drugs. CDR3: CASSSRSLAEQYF. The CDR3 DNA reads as TGTGCCAGCAGCTCGCGATCGCTAGCGGAGCAGTACTTC.